This passage covers 23 T cell receptor beta chains from one sample sequenced in a study of T cell responses to AZD1222 COVID-19 vaccine. Using immunoSEQ multiplex PCR, the repertoire was profiled, and TCRdb retains in-frame clones only, with some absent. The table lists about 100,000 clones, over 80% of them singletons. The sample consisted of peripheral blood, taken 28 days after the second AZD1222 dose. These receptors came from an adult who received the AZD1222 COVID-19 vaccine.

The V gene is TRBV10-1, the J gene TRBJ1-3, with D uncertain. V shed 3 bases and J shed 2 bases, with 8 bases lying between them. CDR1 and CDR2 from the germline V gene are WNHNN and SYGVQD (reference sequence). This CDR3 has 14 amino acids. Here the CDR3 DNA reads TGCGCCAGCAGTGAAAGAAGGGCTGGAAACACCATATATTTT. Translation: CASSERRAGNTIYF.

The J gene is TRBJ1-1, the V gene TRBV4-2; weak D call: TRBD1 (6 bases). This CDR3 comprises 15 residues. Trimming removed 0 bases at V and 5 bases at J, with 13 bases between. The germline gives CDR1 LGHNA, CDR2 YNFKEQ. CDR3 sequence: CASSQEDRRETEAFF. The CDR3 DNA follows: TGTGCCAGCAGCCAAGAGGACAGACGGGAGACTGAAGCTTTCTTT.

This clone was seen a single time. This sequence joins TRBV7-2 and TRBJ2-7; D gene uncertain. Germline assignment: CDR1 SGHTA and CDR2 FQGNSA. The CDR3 loop spans 14 amino acids. Trimming cost V 1 base and J 2 bases, with 9 bases left between them. CDR3 in DNA: TGTGCCAGCAGCTTAGGGAAGGGTGCCTACGAGCAGTACTTC. Translation gives CASSLGKGAYEQYF.

V usage is TRBV6-5 and J usage is TRBJ2-3; possible D gene TRBD1, 6 bases. The CDR3 extends over 16 amino acids. The V and J ends lost 0 bases and 1 base respectively, with 11 bases between them. The germline V gene encodes CDR1 MNHEY and CDR2 SVGAGI. CDR3 sequence: CASSYSGAIGTDTQYF. The CDR3 region has the DNA TGTGCCAGCAGTTACTCGGGGGCCATAGGCACAGATACGCAGTATTTT.

The V gene is TRBV4-2, the J gene TRBJ2-3; TRBD2 agrees at 7 bases. CDR1 and CDR2 (germline): LGHNA, YNFKEQ. With 4 bases clipped from V and 3 bases from J, the junction kept 7 bases outside the gene matches. This CDR3 is 15 amino acids long. The CDR3 is CASSRIQAGTDTQYF. The CDR3 bases are TGTGCCAGCAGCCGCATACAAGCGGGAACAGATACGCAGTATTTT.

CDR3 bases: TGTGCCAGCAGTAAACTCGGGGCCGTCTATGGCTACACCTTC. Translation: CASSKLGAVYGYTF. The chain recombines TRBV7-2 with TRBJ1-2; weak D call: TRBD1 (5 bases). Germline V gives CDR1 SGHTA, CDR2 FQGNSA. V was trimmed by 6 bases and J by 4 bases, leaving 15 bases between them. This CDR3 has 14 amino acids.

This chain uses TRBV28 with TRBJ2-1; D remains unclear. The CDR3 runs 11 residues. Per the germline V gene, CDR1 is MDHEN and CDR2 is SYDVKM. Trimming cost V 6 bases and J 5 bases, with 5 bases left between them. The CDR3 sequence: CASRHNNEQFF. In DNA form, the CDR3 reads TGTGCCAGCAGGCACAACAATGAGCAGTTCTTC.

The gene calls are TRBV10-1 and TRBJ1-3; unclear D gene. Germline V gene lookup returns CDR1 WNHNN and CDR2 SYGVQD (reference sequence). This CDR3 spans 16 amino acids. The ends were cut back, 0 bases at V and 0 bases at J, with 9 bases in the middle. This CDR3 reads CASSESRESSGNTIYF. The DNA of the CDR3 is TGCGCCAGCAGTGAGTCCCGGGAAAGCTCTGGAAACACCATATATTTT.

This clone was found once. V and J are TRBV30 and TRBJ1-3; D uncertain. The ends were cut back, 3 bases at V and 1 base at J, with 4 bases in the middle. Germline-derived CDR1 and CDR2 are GTSNPN and SVGIG (reference sequence). This CDR3 has 12 amino acids. The CDR3: CAWRVSGNTIYF. For the CDR3, the DNA is TGTGCCTGGAGAGTGTCTGGAAACACCATATATTTT. Full variable domain (missing parts from reference TRBV30 and TRBJ1-3): SQTIHQWPATLVQPVGSPLSLECTVEGTSNPNLYWYRQAAGRGLQLLFYSVGIGQISSEVPQNLSASRPQDRQFILSSKKLLLSDSGFYLCAWRVSGNTIYFGEGSWLTVV.

The chain carries TRBV7-9 and TRBJ1-6; the D gene is possibly TRBD1 (5 bases). Looked up from germline, CDR1 is SEHNR and CDR2 is FQNEAQ (reference sequence). V shed 0 bases and J shed 5 bases, with 8 bases lying between them. CDR3 length: 15 residues. The CDR3 nucleotides read TGTGCCAGCAGCTTAGCACGCAGGGATAATTCACCCCTCCACTTT. It yields the protein CASSLARRDNSPLHF.

The chain links TRBV18 to TRBJ1-6, with TRBD1 matching 9 bases. The CDR3 runs 18 residues. Looked up from germline, CDR1 is KGHSH and CDR2 is LQKENI. The ends lost 2 bases at V and 2 bases at J; junction bases unmatched: 7. The CDR3 nucleotides are TGTGCCAGCTCACCAGTAGGGACAGGGAAGGCCTATAATTCACCCCTCCACTTT. Amino acid sequence: CASSPVGTGKAYNSPLHF.

CDR3 sequence reads: CASSEAGQSHFNQPQHF. CDR3 sequence (DNA): TGTGCCAGCAGTGAAGCGGGACAATCCCATTTCAATCAGCCCCAGCATTTT. This chain links TRBV6-1 with TRBJ1-5, with D possibly matching TRBD1 (6 bases). The V end was cut by 0 bases, the J end by 3 bases, with 15 bases between. This CDR3 region has 17 residues. CDR1 is MNHNS, CDR2 SASEGT, per germline.

This clone was observed once. This rearrangement joins TRBV3-1 (or the pseudogene TRBV3-2) to TRBJ1-1; 8 nucleotides line up with TRBD1. Trimming took 6 bases from V and 1 from J; bases not matched to a gene: 10. CDR1 is LGHDT, CDR2 YNNKEL, per germline (reference sequence). The CDR3 runs to 16 residues. CDR3 DNA: TGTGCCAGCAGTCTAACCTCCGGGACAGGGAACACTGAAGCTTTCTTT. This gives the protein CASSLTSGTGNTEAFF.

The chain links TRBV2 to TRBJ1-3; D uncertain. The germline V gene has CDR1 SNHLY and CDR2 FYNNEI. V was trimmed by 8 bases and J by 3 bases, leaving 11 bases between them. The length of the CDR3 is 13 residues. CDR3 DNA sequence: TGTGCCAGCTGGGAGGAGGTTGGAAACACCATATATTTT. Protein product: CASWEEVGNTIYF.

The chain carries TRBV11-3 and TRBJ1-5, with 7 bases fitting TRBD1. The V gene's germline CDR1 is SGHNT and CDR2 YENEEA. Germline trimming cut 5 bases from V and 6 bases from J; bases unmatched to any gene: 10. The CDR3 loop spans 15 amino acids. The CDR3 region has the DNA TGTGCCAGCAGCAAAGGGACAGCCGGGTCTCAGCCCCAGCATTTT. Encoded protein: CASSKGTAGSQPQHF.

The chain has TRBV19 and TRBJ1-5, with D possibly TRBD1 on 5 matching bases. The CDR3 has 14 residues. In germline, CDR1 is LNHDA, CDR2 SQIVND (reference sequence). Trimming stripped 5 bases from V and 4 bases from J, with 12 bases between. In nucleotides, the CDR3 is TGTGCCAGTAGTTGGCAGGGCCCTAATCAGCCCCAGCATTTT. Translation: CASSWQGPNQPQHF.

The chain couples TRBV5-8 to TRBJ1-6; 10 bases line up with TRBD1. The V and J ends lost 5 bases and 9 bases, in that order; junction bases with no gene match: 8. Germline lookup yields CDR1 SGHTS and CDR2 YDEGEE. This CDR3 contains 15 residues. CDR3 nucleotides: TGTGCCAGCAGAGAACCGGGACAGGGGATTTCACCCCTCCACTTT. This sequence encodes CASREPGQGISPLHF. The entire variable domain, with the rest obtained from reference TRBV5-8 and TRBJ1-6, is as follows: EAGVTQSPTHLIKTRGQQATLRCSPISGHTSVYWYQQALGLGLQFLLWYDEGEERNRGNFPPRFSGRQFPNYSSELNVNALELEDSALYLCASREPGQGISPLHFGNGTRLTVT.

The genes are TRBV19 and TRBJ1-5; 8 nucleotides agree with TRBD1. Per germline, CDR1 LNHDA and CDR2 SQIVND (reference sequence). Trimming cost V 5 bases and J 2 bases; bases outside gene matches: 2. This CDR3 contains 14 residues. CDR3 DNA: TGTGCCAGTAGTGCGGGACAGGGCAATCAGCCCCAGCATTTT. Its translation is CASSAGQGNQPQHF. Variable domain in full (rest from reference TRBV19 and TRBJ1-5): DGGITQSPKYLFRKEGQNVTLSCEQNLNHDAMYWYRQDPGQGLRLIYYSQIVNDFQKGDIAEGYSVSREKKESFPLTVTSAQKNPTAFYLCASSAGQGNQPQHFGDGTRLSIL.

J is TRBJ2-5 and V is TRBV7-6; TRBD2 agrees at 11 bases. This CDR3 is built from 15 residues. V gave up 6 bases and J gave up 2 bases; unmatched junction bases: 5. CDR1 is SGHVS and CDR2 is FNYEAQ in the germline V gene. For the CDR3, the DNA is TGTGCCAGCAGGGGGACTAGCGGCTTACAAGAGACCCAGTACTTC. This codes for CASRGTSGLQETQYF.

This clone showed up just once. The CDR3 sequence: CASSLQGDYGYTF. The CDR3 bases are TGTGCCAGCAGCTTACAGGGGGACTATGGCTACACCTTC. J is TRBJ1-2 and V is TRBV7-9, with TRBD1 identical over 7 bases. The germline CDR1 and CDR2 sequences are SEHNR and FQNEAQ (reference sequence). Trimming removed 2 bases from V and 3 bases from J; junction bases left unmatched: 0. The CDR3 runs to 13 residues. The full variable domain, with the rest looked up from reference TRBV7-9 and TRBJ1-2, is DTGVSQNPRHKITKRGQNVTFRCDPISEHNRLYWYRQTLGQGPEFLTYFQNEAQLEKSRLLSDRFSAERPKGSFSTLEIQRTEQGDSAMYLCASSLQGDYGYTFGSGTRLTVV.

This clone came up once. This chain connects TRBV7-8 to TRBJ2-1; 11 nucleotides match TRBD2. This CDR3 is built from 15 residues. Germline CDR1 is SGHVS and CDR2 is FQNEAQ. Trimming took 4 bases from V and 7 from J; bases not matched to a gene: 6. The CDR3 is CASSWRGTSGNEQFF. CDR3 sequence (DNA): TGTGCCAGCAGCTGGCGGGGGACTAGCGGTAATGAGCAGTTCTTC.

The V call is TRBV16, the J call TRBJ2-3; D call uncertain. V lost 2 bases and J 0 bases, leaving 15 bases between the germline ends. Germline CDR1 reads KGHSY; CDR2 reads FQNENV. This CDR3 comprises 17 residues. Here the CDR3 reads CASSQLGDQLSTDTQYF. CDR3 bases: TGTGCCAGCAGCCAACTCGGAGACCAACTTAGCACAGATACGCAGTATTTT.

The rearrangement joins TRBV5-4 to TRBJ2-3; no reliable D call. The CDR3 length is 13 residues. CDR1 and CDR2 from the germline V gene are SGHNT and YYREEE (reference sequence). Trimming removed 0 bases from V and 6 bases from J, with 8 bases in between. CDR3 amino acids: CASSLGSKDTQYF. As DNA, the CDR3 is TGTGCCAGCAGCTTGGGTAGCAAGGATACGCAGTATTTT.